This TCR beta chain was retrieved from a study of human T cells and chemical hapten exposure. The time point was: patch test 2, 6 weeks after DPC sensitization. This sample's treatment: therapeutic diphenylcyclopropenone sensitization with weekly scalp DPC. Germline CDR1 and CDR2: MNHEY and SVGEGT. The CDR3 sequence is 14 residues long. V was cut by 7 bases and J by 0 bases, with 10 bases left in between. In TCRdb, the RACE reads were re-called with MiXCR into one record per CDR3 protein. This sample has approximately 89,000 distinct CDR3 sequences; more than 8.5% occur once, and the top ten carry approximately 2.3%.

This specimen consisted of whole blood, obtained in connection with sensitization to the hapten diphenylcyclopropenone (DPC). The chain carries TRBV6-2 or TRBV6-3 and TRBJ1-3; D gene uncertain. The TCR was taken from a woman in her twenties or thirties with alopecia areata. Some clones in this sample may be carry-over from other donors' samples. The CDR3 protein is CASKAGSSGNTIYF. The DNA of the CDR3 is TGTGCCAGCAAAGCCGGGTCCTCTGGAAACACCATATATTTT.